The entry that follows covers one T cell receptor (beta chain) sequence. The antigen remains undetermined. These data originate in a study of T cell responses to AZD1222 COVID-19 vaccine. On the study more broadly: Combined were second doses at about 4 or about 12 weeks. Study-wide results and caveats: After two AZD1222 doses, spike-specific TCR breadth and depth rose versus day 0.

The CDR3 loop spans 13 amino acids. Trimming stripped 6 bases from V and 0 bases from J, with 10 bases between. CDR1 and CDR2 from the germline V gene are SQVTM and ANQGSEA. TCRdb keeps only in-frame clones here, not all; method: immunoSEQ multiplex PCR. The data contain tens of thousands of clones, roughly 90% of them singletons. The specimen was peripheral blood, collected on day 0 of AZD1222 vaccination. This rearrangement joins TRBV29-1 to TRBJ2-3, with D possibly matching TRBD1 (6 bases). The source is an adult in good health. The DNA of the CDR3 is TGCAGCGTCCGCAGGGGTAGCACAGATACGCAGTATTTT. Encoded protein: CSVRRGSTDTQYF.